Presented here are 11 T cell receptor beta chains from one specimen sequenced in a study of T cell repertoires in cytomegalovirus infection. TCRdb itself ran the reads through MiXCR, one entry per CDR3 protein. Of roughly 630,000 distinct CDR3 sequences in the sample, 20% to 25% were seen once. Sequenced material: CD8+ T cells from PBMCs. All receptors come from a human donor in good health (CMV status not recorded). Some clones in this sample may be carry-over from other donors' samples.

This clonotype was counted once. A read error may explain this, as a much larger clone is one base away. The gene calls are TRBV7-8 and TRBJ2-1, with D possibly matching TRBD1 (7 bases). The CDR3 sequence is 15 residues long. Germline CDR1 reads SGHVS; CDR2 reads FQNEAQ. The CDR3 DNA follows: TGTGCCAGCAGCTTAGCGAGGGCAGGGGGAGGTGAGCAGTGCTTC. This codes for CASSLARAGGGEQCF.

This clonotype was observed a few times. Here the CDR3 DNA reads TGTGCCAGCAGCCCGGAGGTCCAGAATCAACAAGAGACCCAGTACTTC. Residues: CASSPEVQNQQETQYF. The V call is TRBV7-9, the J call TRBJ2-5, with D tentatively TRBD2 (5 bases). The length of the CDR3 is 16 residues. V was cut by 5 bases and J by 2 bases, with 18 bases left in between. Germline lookup yields CDR1 SEHNR and CDR2 FQNEAQ (reference sequence).

In nucleotides, the CDR3 is TGTGCCAGCAGTCCCTTAGTTAATGAAAAACTGTTTTTT. As protein: CASSPLVNEKLFF. The rearrangement uses TRBV12-3 or TRBV12-4 and TRBJ1-4; no definite D call. V lost 5 bases, J lost 4 bases, and 8 bases lay in between. The CDR3 covers 13 residues.

This rearrangement joins TRBV20-1 to TRBJ2-3; 14 bases line up with TRBD2. In germline, CDR1 is DFQATT, CDR2 SNEGSKA (reference sequence). This CDR3 region has 19 residues. J gave up 0 bases and V 0 bases, and 8 bases lay outside the gene matches. The CDR3 DNA is TGCAGTGCTAGAGATTGGACTAGCGGGGGGATTACTAGCACAGATACGCAGTATTTT. Residues: CSARDWTSGGITSTDTQYF.

Only a few counts were recorded for this clonotype. This chain connects TRBV6-6 to TRBJ1-3; the D gene is possibly TRBD1 (5 bases). V was cut by 11 bases and J by 0 bases, with 14 bases left in between. Germline-derived CDR1 and CDR2 are MNHNY and SVGAGI (reference sequence). The CDR3 covers 14 residues. The CDR3 loop is CASNGASSGNTIYF. CDR3 DNA: TGTGCCTCCAACGGGGCTAGCTCTGGAAACACCATATATTTT.

This clonotype was observed at least ten times. The rearrangement joins TRBV5-6 to TRBJ2-1; TRBD2 matches 8 bases. The germline V gene has CDR1 SGHDT and CDR2 YYEEEE. V was clipped by 1 base and J by 4 bases; unmatched bases: 25. This CDR3 spans 22 amino acids. The CDR3 sequence: CASSLWCCVRLAYQRRYNEQFF. The CDR3 DNA reads TGTGCCAGCAGCTTGTGGTGTTGTGTGAGACTAGCGTACCAGAGACGGTACAATGAGCAGTTCTTC.

The chain recombines TRBV7-2 with TRBJ2-1; 7 bases match TRBD2. CDR1 is SGHTA and CDR2 is FQGNSA in the germline V gene. CDR3 length: 15 residues. The junction had 6 bases not matched to a gene; V was cut back by 5 bases and J by 2 bases. The CDR3 sequence: CASSTLASPYNEQFF. The CDR3 DNA follows: TGTGCCAGCAGCACACTAGCGAGCCCCTACAATGAGCAGTTCTTC.

This clonotype appeared a few times. This sequence joins TRBV19 and TRBJ1-5; TRBD1 agrees at 7 bases. The CDR3 totals 19 residues. V gave up 3 bases and J gave up 2 bases; unmatched junction bases: 16. Germline V lookup: CDR1 LNHDA, CDR2 SQIVND (reference sequence). CDR3 DNA sequence: TGTGCCAGTAGTATGTGGGACAGCACAACGACCGATCGCAATCAGCCCCAGCATTTT. This sequence encodes CASSMWDSTTTDRNQPQHF.

This clonotype is a singleton in its sample. For the CDR3, the DNA is TGCAGCGCCGCAGGGACAGCCCATTCCTATGGCTACACCTTC. Translation gives CSAAGTAHSYGYTF. The chain carries TRBV29-1 and TRBJ1-2; 7 bases map to TRBD1. Per germline, CDR1 SQVTM and CDR2 ANQGSEA. The CDR3 contains 14 residues. Unmatched junction bases numbered 12, after V lost 7 bases and J lost 4 bases.

This clonotype appeared a few times. The chain is built from TRBV20-1 and TRBJ1-2; D is ambiguous. Germline V gene data show CDR1 as DFQATT and CDR2 as SNEGSKA (reference sequence). V shed 3 bases and J shed 6 bases, with 11 bases lying between them. This CDR3 has 12 residues. This chain's CDR3 is CSASPSFHGYTF. The CDR3 region has the DNA TGCAGTGCTAGTCCTAGCTTCCATGGCTACACCTTC.

The chain recombines TRBV5-6 with TRBJ2-5; 10 positions match TRBD1. Germline V lookup: CDR1 SGHDT, CDR2 YYEEEE. The CDR3 covers 16 residues. The J segment lost 3 bases and the V segment lost 4 bases, leaving 9 bases of the junction unmatched. CDR3 amino acids: CASSEPGQGFEETQYF. CDR3 nucleotide sequence: TGTGCCAGCAGCGAACCGGGACAGGGGTTTGAAGAGACCCAGTACTTC.